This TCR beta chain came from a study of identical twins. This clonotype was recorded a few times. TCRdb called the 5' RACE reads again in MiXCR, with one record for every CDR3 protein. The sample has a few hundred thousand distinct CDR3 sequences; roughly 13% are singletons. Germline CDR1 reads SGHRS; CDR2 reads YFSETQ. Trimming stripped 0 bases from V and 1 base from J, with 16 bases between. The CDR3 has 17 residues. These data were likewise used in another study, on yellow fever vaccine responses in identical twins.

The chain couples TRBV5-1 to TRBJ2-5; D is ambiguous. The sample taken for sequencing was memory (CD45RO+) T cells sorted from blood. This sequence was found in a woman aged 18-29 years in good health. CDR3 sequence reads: CASSLGTLAVFQETQYF. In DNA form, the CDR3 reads TGCGCCAGCAGCTTGGGGACCCTCGCCGTTTTCCAAGAGACCCAGTACTTC.